The sequence of this T cell receptor beta chain was determined in a study of blood T cell repertoires in COVID-19 (dated by TCRdb to the early 2020s). With regard to the full study: Samples covering the acute and convalescent phases of COVID-19 were provided by collaborators in the United States, Italy and Spain. Where available, HLA class I and class II types were obtained from metadata supplied by the sample provider rather than from assay-based typing. The sample metadata nearly always contained a de-identified subject ID, COVID-19 status, age in years and sex. The prospective study material was composed of cDNA or gDNA derived from T cells, B-cell-depleted T cells, or PBMCs. Samples came from the ongoing ImmuneRACE study (first 160 participants) plus 1,254 subjects from 6 global collaborators. Subjects who had been exposed to COVID-19, were actively infected with it, or had recovered from it provided the deeply sampled blood TCRbeta repertoires that made up the dataset. The repertoires were released in a freely available public database meant as a resource for research on the immune response to SARS-CoV-2. Results and caveats for the whole study, not just this receptor: Clinical and demographic metadata were provided uncurated, with the amount varying by source and participant.

TCRbeta CDR3 regions were amplified from genomic DNA using the immunoSEQ Assay, a bias-controlled multiplex PCR. On the study's bioinformatics: The number of nucleated cells in each sample was estimated from the amplification of reference gene primers within the assay. To quantify the absolute abundance of each unique TCRbeta CDR3 rearrangement, sequence reads were collapsed and filtered. Productive Simpson clonality was computed per sample as the square root of Simpson's diversity index over productive rearrangements. The source is immuneACCESS, and TCRdb retained only in-frame sequences with V and J called. Part of the clones is not carried over; for the studies checked, unresolved V genes explain less than half of this, and the remainder is unexplained. V and J calls and clone size are given by that table; D and trimming were obtained from the DNA. For this sample the table gives over 130,000 clones, of which roughly 87% were detected only once. The ten largest account for around 4.6% of the sample.

The collaborating institutions used their own protocols to collect whole blood in K2EDTA tubes. For TCRbeta analysis, collaborator samples were shipped as frozen whole blood, as isolated PBMCs, or as DNA extracted from either sample type. Details on this clone: Its antigen target is currently unknown. Per-base quality was not reported, and no clone a single base away is much larger than it.

For CDR1 and CDR2, the germline V gene lists LGHNA and YSLEER. The CDR3 holds 17 amino acids from the cysteine to the phenylalanine. The read is trimmed to its CDR3 DNA, 51 bases read in frame from base 1. V and J are trimmed by 0 bases and 4 bases, and the gene matches miss 10 bases of the junction. The clonotype originates from a woman aged 55 to 70 with active or convalescent COVID-19. The sequenced sample consisted of peripheral blood. The chain was built from TRBV4-3 and TRBJ2-5; TRBD2 fits 8 bases in the junction. The DNA is TGCGCCAGCAGCCAAGATTGGGCGGGGGGCGGACCAGAGACCCAGTACTTC. Its coded protein is CASSQDWAGGGPETQYF.